In this sample, the clone carrying this T cell receptor beta chain turned up a few times. Expressed TCRB transcripts got sequenced, as all isolated RNA was reverse transcribed. Sequencing used immunoSEQ multiplex PCR; TCRdb keeps in-frame clones, though not all of them. In the table there are around 16,000 clones, 45% to 55% of which are singletons. Per germline, CDR1 SNHLY and CDR2 FYNNEI. With 5 bases removed from V and 0 bases from J, the gap between germline ends came to 13 bases. This CDR3 is 15 amino acids long. The data derive from a study of beta chain features in type 1 diabetes. The authors sorted CD4+ naive, central memory, regulatory and stem cell-like memory cells via CD45RO/CCR7/CD25/CD127/CD95/CD27. Once sorted, every population was more than 98% pure.

This sequence was found in a woman in her late teens or twenties in good health. Sequences were obtained from stem cell memory CD4+ T cells from blood. The chain couples TRBV2 to TRBJ1-2; the D gene is possibly TRBD1 (6 bases). The CDR3 DNA sequence: TGTGCCAGCAGTAAGAGACAGGAGTCTAACTATGGCTACACCTTC. Amino acids: CASSKRQESNYGYTF. The whole variable domain, remainder taken from reference TRBV2 and TRBJ1-2, is EPEVTQTPSHQVTQMGQEVILRCVPISNHLYFYWYRQILGQKVEFLVSFYNNEISEKSEIFDDQFSVERPDGSNFTLKIRSTKLEDSAMYFCASSKRQESNYGYTFGSGTRLTVV.